The 12 T cell receptor beta chains presented below share a single source sample, sequenced in a study of neoadjuvant anti-PD-1 for oral cavity cancer. Sample time point: after neoadjuvant nivolumab, at surgical resection. TCRdb keeps only in-frame clones here, not all; method: immunoSEQ multiplex PCR. In the table there are about 8,000 clones, around 70% of which are singletons. Here the sequenced sample was PBMCs, taken after nivolumab (anti-PD-1) treatment. These receptor sequences come from a person between 35 and 79 years old with oral cavity squamous cell carcinoma.

This rearrangement joins TRBV19 to TRBJ2-7; tentative D call: TRBD2 (7 bases). This CDR3 is 14 amino acids long. Germline V gives CDR1 LNHDA, CDR2 SQIVND (reference sequence). Trimming shortened V by 3 bases and J by 2 bases, and 11 bases separated the two germline ends. The CDR3 bases are TGTGCCAGTAGTATCGGCGGGGGCACCTACGAGCAGTACTTC. Translating gives CASSIGGGTYEQYF.

A few counts support this clone. V gene TRBV5-1 combines with J gene TRBJ1-2, with 10 positions matching TRBD1. This CDR3 is 15 amino acids long. Germline CDR1 SGHRS, CDR2 YFSETQ. Trimming took 6 bases from V and 4 from J; bases not matched to a gene: 9. The CDR3 coding sequence is TGCGCCAGCACTTCGGGACAGGGGCTGGTCTATGGCTACACCTTC. Translated: CASTSGQGLVYGYTF.

This clone was observed a few times. The V call is TRBV7-6, the J call TRBJ1-5, with a possible D match to TRBD1 (6 bases). Trimming stripped 7 bases from V and 2 bases from J, with 18 bases between. Germline V gene sequence: CDR1 SGHVS, CDR2 FNYEAQ. CDR3 length equals 16 residues. CDR3 amino acids: CASTVGGDRRNQPQHF. The CDR3 region has the DNA TGTGCCAGCACTGTGGGGGGCGACAGGCGCAATCAGCCCCAGCATTTT.

The rearrangement joins TRBV28 to TRBJ2-7; TRBD2 matches at 12 bases. The CDR3 consists of 14 residues. Trimming at V came to 6 bases and at J to 7 bases, leaving 7 bases not matched to a gene. Per the germline V gene, CDR1 is MDHEN and CDR2 is SYDVKM. The CDR3 region has the DNA TGTGCCAGCAGCCCTAGCGGGGGGGCGTGGGAGCAGTACTTC. Translating it yields CASSPSGGAWEQYF.

The V call is TRBV10-1, the J call TRBJ2-5; D not resolved. There are 15 residues in the CDR3. Germline CDR1 reads WNHNN; CDR2 reads SYGVQD (reference sequence). V was clipped by 5 bases and J by 1 base, with 14 bases between them. CDR3 amino acids: CASSSGGQTQETQYF. The CDR3 DNA reads TGCGCCAGCAGTTCGGGTGGCCAGACCCAAGAGACCCAGTACTTC.

This sequence joins TRBV29-1 and TRBJ1-5, with 7 positions matching TRBD1. The CDR3 is made up of 12 amino acids. CDR1 and CDR2 (germline): SQVTM, ANQGSEA. The ends lost 5 bases at V and 5 bases at J; junction bases unmatched: 3. The CDR3 region is CSVRQGDQPQHF. CDR3 in DNA: TGCAGCGTTAGACAGGGCGATCAGCCCCAGCATTTT.

The genes are TRBV10-3 and TRBJ2-1, with 7 bases that match TRBD1. CDR3 length: 16 amino acids. Trimming removed 0 bases from V and 5 bases from J; junction bases left unmatched: 7. Germline V gives CDR1 ENHRY, CDR2 SYGVKD. This CDR3 reads CAISESTGSPNNEQFF. CDR3 DNA sequence: TGTGCCATCAGTGAGTCGACAGGGAGCCCCAACAATGAGCAGTTCTTC.

A few counts support this clone. The rearrangement links TRBV6-6 to TRBJ2-7; possible D gene TRBD2, 6 bases. This CDR3 has 13 amino acids. Trimming took off 3 bases at V and 3 bases at J, with 9 bases between the two ends. The germline V gene encodes CDR1 MNHNY and CDR2 SVGAGI (reference sequence). The chain's CDR3 is CASSYRGSYEQYF. CDR3 nucleotide sequence: TGTGCCAGCAGTTATCGGGGGAGCTACGAGCAGTACTTC.

The V call is TRBV2, the J call TRBJ2-1; 8 bases are a match to TRBD1. With 10 bases clipped from V and 7 bases from J, the junction kept 6 bases outside the gene matches. Germline V gene sequence: CDR1 SNHLY, CDR2 FYNNEI. This CDR3 has 12 amino acids. Here the CDR3 reads CATGQGGNEQFF. The CDR3 coding sequence is TGTGCCACTGGACAGGGTGGGAATGAGCAGTTCTTC.

The genes are TRBV19 and TRBJ2-3, with a possible D match to TRBD2 (6 bases). V was clipped by 5 bases and J by 1 base, with 13 bases between them. Germline loops: CDR1 LNHDA, CDR2 SQIVND (reference sequence). The CDR3 is made up of 15 amino acids. The CDR3 spells CASSLGGWGTDTQYF. In nucleotides, the CDR3 is TGTGCCAGTAGTCTCGGGGGATGGGGCACAGATACGCAGTATTTT.

This clone was recorded a few times. This chain joins TRBV25-1 and TRBJ2-7; D may be TRBD1 (6 bases). Between the trimmed V and J ends, which lost 4 bases and 4 bases, there was a span of 14 bases. Germline V gene sequence: CDR1 MGHDK, CDR2 SYGVNS. The length of the CDR3 is 14 residues. The CDR3 region has the DNA TGTGCCAGCAGTGCACAGGGAATGGGATACGAGCAGTACTTC. This sequence encodes CASSAQGMGYEQYF.

The gene calls are TRBV7-9 and TRBJ2-7, with TRBD1 as a possible D gene (5 bases). The CDR3 consists of 11 residues. V was pared by 4 bases and J by 5 bases, with 6 bases between. Germline V gene data show CDR1 as SEHNR and CDR2 as FQNEAQ (reference sequence). The CDR3 region is CASSWGHEQYF. DNA for the CDR3: TGTGCCAGCAGCTGGGGCCACGAGCAGTACTTC.